These 6 T cell receptor beta chains originate from one sample sequenced in a study of blood T cell repertoires in COVID-19 (dated by TCRdb to about 2020). Receptor libraries were prepared by the immunoSEQ multiplex PCR assay. TCRdb obtained this table from immuneACCESS and retained in-frame rearrangements with V and J assigned. These tables miss some clones; where compared with another copy, unresolved V genes account for less than half of the shortfall, and the remainder is unexplained. Present in this sample are 200,000 to 250,000 clones, approximately 90% of which were seen just once. The ten largest clones take up 2% to 3% of the sample. Sequences were obtained from peripheral blood. These receptors were taken from a man aged 25 to 45 with COVID-19, enrolled during active disease.

The rearrangement uses TRBV20-1 and TRBJ1-2, with a tentative D call TRBD1 (5 bases). Trimming removed 3 bases from V and 0 bases from J, with 11 bases in between. The germline V gene has CDR1 DFQATT and CDR2 SNEGSKA (reference sequence). CDR3 length equals 14 residues. The CDR3 spells CSASRTGSNYGYTF. The DNA for the CDR3 is TGCAGTGCTAGTCGAACAGGTTCTAACTATGGCTACACCTTC.

The rearrangement joins TRBV27 to TRBJ1-1; D is possibly TRBD1 (5 bases). The CDR3 covers 13 residues. The germline gives CDR1 MNHEY, CDR2 SMNVEV (reference sequence). Deletions cut 5 bases from V and 6 bases from J, with 13 bases between. The CDR3 protein is CASSPTDSSEAFF. The CDR3 DNA sequence: TGTGCCAGCAGTCCCACAGACAGTTCTGAAGCTTTCTTT.

The rearrangement joins TRBV5-4 to TRBJ2-2, with 9 nucleotides matching TRBD1. J lost 3 bases, V lost 0 bases, and 3 bases had no gene match. The germline CDR1 and CDR2 sequences are SGHNT and YYREEE (reference sequence). The CDR3 is 16 amino acids. The CDR3 DNA reads as TGTGCCAGCAGCTTGGGTGGGACAGGGTACACCGGGGAGCTGTTTTTT. Its protein is CASSLGGTGYTGELFF.

This chain uses TRBV7-2 with TRBJ1-6; 7 positions agree with TRBD1. J lost 8 bases, V lost 1 base, and 2 bases had no gene match. The CDR3 runs to 14 residues. Germline V gene sequence: CDR1 SGHTA, CDR2 FQGNSA. Here the CDR3 DNA reads TGTGCCAGCAGCTTAGGACAGGGCGATTCACCCCTCCACTTT. Translation: CASSLGQGDSPLHF.

The chain is built from TRBV27 and TRBJ2-7; the D gene is possibly TRBD1 (9 bases). The germline V and J ends were trimmed by 5 bases and 6 bases, with 20 bases remaining between them. This CDR3 spans 15 amino acids. Germline V gene lookup returns CDR1 MNHEY and CDR2 SMNVEV (reference sequence). The DNA of the CDR3 is TGTGCCAGCAGTAGCGGGAGACAGGGGGGGGGCGAGCAGTACTTC. The encoded protein is CASSSGRQGGGEQYF.

The CDR3 DNA sequence: TGTGCCAGCAGCCTCCCCACGGGAGGGCCTAATGAGCAGTTCTTC. Its translation: CASSLPTGGPNEQFF. The chain couples TRBV6-6 to TRBJ2-1; 8 bases fit TRBD2. Trimming at V came to 6 bases and at J to 7 bases, leaving 11 bases not matched to a gene. Germline V CDR1 and CDR2: MNHNY, SVGAGI (reference sequence). This CDR3 contains 15 residues.